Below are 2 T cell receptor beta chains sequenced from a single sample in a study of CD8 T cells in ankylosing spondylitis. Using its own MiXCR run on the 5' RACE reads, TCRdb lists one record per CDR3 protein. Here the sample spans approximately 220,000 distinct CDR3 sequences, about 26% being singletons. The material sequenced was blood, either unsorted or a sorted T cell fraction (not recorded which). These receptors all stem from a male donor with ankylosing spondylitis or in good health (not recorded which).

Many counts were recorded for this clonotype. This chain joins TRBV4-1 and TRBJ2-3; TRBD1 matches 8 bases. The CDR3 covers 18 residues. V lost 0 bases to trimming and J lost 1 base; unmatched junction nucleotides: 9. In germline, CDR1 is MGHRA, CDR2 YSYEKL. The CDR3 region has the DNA TGCGCCAGCAGCCAAGAGGGCCAAGGACAGGGACGCACAGATACGCAGTATTTT. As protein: CASSQEGQGQGRTDTQYF.

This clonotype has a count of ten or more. CDR3 protein: CASSLGPLVGQPQHF. The CDR3 region has the DNA TGTGCCAGCAGTCTGGGCCCCTTAGTCGGTCAGCCCCAGCATTTT. This chain uses TRBV6-1 with TRBJ1-5; no clear D. This CDR3 is 15 amino acids long. Germline CDR1 is MNHNS and CDR2 is SASEGT. V lost 5 bases, J lost 6 bases, and 17 bases lay in between.